This TCR beta chain comes out of a study of OX40 agonist ivuxolimab in advanced cancers. Generated by immunoSEQ multiplex PCR, the TCRdb table keeps only in-frame clones and is missing some. The table records tens of thousands of clones, 78% of them present only once. Germline V gene sequence: CDR1 SGDLS, CDR2 YYNGEE. The CDR3 contains 15 residues. V trimming: 4 bases; J trimming: 5 bases; junction bases outside the gene matches: 8. The sequence was collected from an adult with an advanced solid tumor such as melanoma, head and neck, liver or kidney cancer. The chain combines TRBV9 with TRBJ2-5, with 10 bases that match TRBD2. The sequencing here drew on CD4+ or CD8+ T cells sorted from blood, taken in a trial of the OX40 agonist ivuxolimab. The CDR3 DNA reads as TGTGCCAGCAGCTTCCTAGCGGGAGCCCGGGAGACCCAGTACTTC. Protein: CASSFLAGARETQYF. Full variable domain (rest looked up from reference TRBV9 and TRBJ2-5): DSGVTQTPKHLITATGQRVTLRCSPRSGDLSVYWYQQSLDQGLQFLIQYYNGEERAKGNILERFSAQQFPDLHSELNLSSLELGDSALYFCASSFLAGARETQYFGPGTRLLVL.